Sequencing of this TCR beta chain was carried out in a study of blood T cell repertoires in COVID-19. Trimming stripped 6 bases from V and 0 bases from J, with 12 bases between. The V gene's germline CDR1 is KGHSH and CDR2 LQKENI. This CDR3 comprises 15 residues. This clone occurred a few times. Sequencing used immunoSEQ multiplex PCR; TCRdb keeps in-frame clones, though not all of them. The sample lists roughly 50,000 clones, 75% to 90% occurring once. The receptor was derived from a man in his 70s with acute or convalescent COVID-19. This chain joins TRBV18 and TRBJ1-5; D remains unclear. Material: peripheral blood. The CDR3 sequence: CASSRTDNSNQPQHF. In DNA, the CDR3 is TGTGCCAGCTCCCGAACAGATAATAGCAATCAGCCCCAGCATTTT.